Listed below are T cell receptor beta chains from one sample, sequenced in a study of CD8 T cells in Susac syndrome. TCRdb passed the immunoSEQ multiplex PCR reads through MiXCR, listing each CDR3 protein once. Altogether 95,000 to 150,000 distinct CDR3 sequences are present, about 94% being singletons, with the ten largest covering roughly 0.087%. Specimen: CD4+ T cells from PBMCs. The receptors come from a human donor in good health. Both conserved end residues are part of each CDR3. D genes are given only for firm matches. Clone size is stated in some rows and not others, as once, few, many or a class when expanded.

TRBV7-2	.	TRBJ2-3	TRBD2	13	TGTGCCAGCAGCTCGACCAGCGGGGAGACGCAGTATTTT	CASSSTSGETQYF
TRBV9	.	TRBJ2-7	TRBD1	14	TGTGCCAGCAGCGTGGGACAGGGACCCTACGAGCAGTACTTC	CASSVGQGPYEQYF
TRBV5-1	.	TRBJ2-5	.	16	TGCGCCAGCAGCTTGGGTCCGGCAGGGTATCAAGAGACCCAGTACTTC	CASSLGPAGYQETQYF
TRBV5-1	.	TRBJ2-2	.	14	TGCGCCAGCAGTGGTAACAGGGACACCGGGGAGCTGTTTTTT	CASSGNRDTGELFF
TRBV3-1	.	TRBJ1-2	TRBD1	15	TGTGCCAGCAGCCAACCGGGACAGGGGGAGTATGGCTACACCTTC	CASSQPGQGEYGYTF
TRBV30	.	TRBJ1-1	.	15	TGTGCCTGGAGACGCGGTATTATTCCCGACACTGAAGCTTTCTTT	CAWRRGIIPDTEAFF
TRBV30	.	TRBJ2-1	TRBD2	15	TGTGCCTGGAAAATAGCGGGAGGCCGGGCCAATGAGCAGTTCTTC	CAWKIAGGRANEQFF
TRBV18	.	TRBJ2-5	TRBD2	18	TGTGCCAGCTCACCACTTCGGGGTAGCGGGAGCTACCAAGAGACCCAGTACTTC	CASSPLRGSGSYQETQYF
TRBV12-3/TRBV12-4	.	TRBJ2-7	.	13	TGTGCCAGCAGTTTGGTGTTGGGCTACGAGCAGTACTTC	CASSLVLGYEQYF
TRBV5-1	once	TRBJ2-7	TRBD1	13	TGCGCCAGCAGCTTGTCTCCGGGACAGGGGAGCCTTTTC	CASSLSPGQGSLF
TRBV5-1	.	TRBJ2-2	TRBD1	17	TGCGCCAGCAGCTTAAAACAGGGGGCTTCGAACACCGGGGAGCTGTTTTTT	CASSLKQGASNTGELFF
TRBV5-1	.	TRBJ1-3	TRBD1	17	TGCGCCAGCAGCCCGAAACAGGGGGCAGCCACTGGAAACACCATATATTTT	CASSPKQGAATGNTIYF
TRBV25-1	.	TRBJ1-4	TRBD1	16	TGTGCCAGCAGTGAGGGACAGGTCTTAACTAATGAAAAACTGTTTTTT	CASSEGQVLTNEKLFF
TRBV20-1	.	TRBJ2-7	TRBD1	13	TGCAGTGCTACCACCAGGGGGCGCGGGGAGCAGTACTTC	CSATTRGRGEQYF
TRBV7-9	.	TRBJ2-3	TRBD2	15	TGTGCCAGCAGCCCTCTAGCGGGAGTAGCAGATACGCAGTATTTT	CASSPLAGVADTQYF